This T cell receptor beta chain was sequenced in a study of cytotoxic CD8 clonotypes in ibrutinib-treated CLL. Assay used: immunoSEQ multiplex PCR; TCRdb lists only in-frame clones, some missing. The data contain some 200,000 clones, around 75% of them singletons. This clone has a single count. Library input was around 2 micrograms of DNA from cryopreserved PBMCs. V lost 10 bases to trimming and J lost 0 bases, with 7 bases between them. There are 12 residues in the CDR3. In germline, CDR1 is MDHEN, CDR2 SYDVKM. This chain uses TRBV28 with TRBJ1-3; no firm D call. The clonotype was recovered from a human donor with chronic lymphocytic leukemia. Sequencing used PBMCs, obtained after 12 months of ibrutinib treatment. CDR3 in DNA: TGTGCCACGGGAAGCTCTGGAAACACCATATATTTT. It encodes CATGSSGNTIYF.